This T cell receptor beta chain was found in a study of blood T cell repertoires in COVID-19. Study-wide background: Samples came from the United States, Italy and Spain, spanning acute and convalescent COVID-19. PBMCs, B-cell-depleted T cells, or T cells were the source of the cDNA or gDNA that made up the material.

Trimming took off 6 bases at V and 4 bases at J, with 20 bases between the two ends. The germline V gene has CDR1 SGDLS and CDR2 YYNGEE. The CDR3 extends over 15 amino acids. Original analysis: The authors estimated nucleated cell counts from reference gene primer amplification. Measured with immunoSEQ multiplex PCR; TCRdb has only the in-frame clones, and not every one. The DNA was the basis for D and trimming; V, J and clone size are from that table. The table records about 140,000 clones, about 90% of them present only once. The receptor was isolated from a man between 60 and 75 years old with active or convalescent COVID-19. The chain uses TRBV9 and TRBJ2-7; possibly TRBD1 for D (6 bases). The specimen sequenced was peripheral blood. DNA of the CDR3: TGTGCCAGCAACCCCGCCCAGGGGATCGGATACGAGCAGTACTTC. It yields the protein CASNPAQGIGYEQYF. The full variable domain, rest sourced from reference TRBV9 and TRBJ2-7, is DSGVTQTPKHLITATGQRVTLRCSPRSGDLSVYWYQQSLDQGLQFLIQYYNGEERAKGNILERFSAQQFPDLHSELNLSSLELGDSALYFCASNPAQGIGYEQYFGPGTRLTVT.